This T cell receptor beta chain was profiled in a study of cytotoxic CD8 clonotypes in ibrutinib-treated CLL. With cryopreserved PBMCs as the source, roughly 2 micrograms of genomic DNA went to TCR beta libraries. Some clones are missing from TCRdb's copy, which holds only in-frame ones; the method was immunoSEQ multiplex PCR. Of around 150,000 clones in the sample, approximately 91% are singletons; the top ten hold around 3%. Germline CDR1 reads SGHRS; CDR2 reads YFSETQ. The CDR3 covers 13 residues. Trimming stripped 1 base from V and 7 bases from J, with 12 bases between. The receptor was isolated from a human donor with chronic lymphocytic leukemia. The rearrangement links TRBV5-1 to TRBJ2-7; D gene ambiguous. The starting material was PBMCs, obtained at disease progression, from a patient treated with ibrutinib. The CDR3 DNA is TGCGCCAGCAGCTTGACAGCGCACAAAGAGCAGTACTTC. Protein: CASSLTAHKEQYF.